This T cell receptor beta chain stems from a study of regulatory T cells in long-lasting Graves disease. Germline V gene lookup returns CDR1 MNHEY and CDR2 SVGAGI. CDR3 length equals 15 residues. With 2 bases removed from V and 4 bases from J, the gap between germline ends came to 13 bases. Indicated time point: newly diagnosed GD, antithyroid drugs for less than 3 months. PBMCs were the source of the RNA used for TCR sequencing. In this sample, this clonotype turned up a few times. Relying on iRepertoire HTBI primers and Arm-PCR of CDR3 regions, the team built TCR beta libraries. TCRdb re-called the multiplex PCR reads through MiXCR, storing one row per CDR3 protein. The data show about 440,000 distinct CDR3 sequences, with 16% seen just once and about 23% held by the top ten. The same sample was also studied in work on T cells in Graves' hyperthyroidism and ophthalmopathy. From that study: Most clonotypes that expanded in the thyroid above 0.001 also showed up in blood.

The TCR was taken from a woman aged 18-30 years with Graves disease. This chain links TRBV6-5 with TRBJ2-3; tentatively, D is TRBD2 (6 bases). This sample comprised peripheral blood mononuclear cells (PBMCs), obtained at new diagnosis, from a patient treated with antithyroid drugs. Here the CDR3 DNA reads TGTGCCAGCAGTTACGCGCGCGGGACCCCAGATACGCAGTATTTT. Residues: CASSYARGTPDTQYF.